This TCR beta chain was sequenced for a study of blood T cell repertoires in COVID-19. As for the study in general: Nucleic acid was either cDNA or gDNA, and it came from T cells, B-cell-depleted T cells, or PBMCs.

Assay: immunoSEQ multiplex PCR; the TCRdb copy retains only in-frame clones and omits some. The sample lists more than 250,000 clones; 70% to 90% were seen once. CDR1 and CDR2 (germline): SQVTM, ANQGSEA. V lost 6 bases to trimming and J lost 4 bases, with 15 bases between them. The CDR3 runs 13 residues. The clonotype originates from a woman aged 25 to 45 who had recovered from COVID-19. Sequences were obtained from PBMCs or T cells enriched from blood (not recorded which). The chain is built from TRBV29-1 and TRBJ1-2; perhaps TRBD1 as D (5 bases). The CDR3: CSVEGQGGYGYTF. In DNA form, the CDR3 reads TGCAGCGTGGAGGGGCAGGGAGGCTATGGCTACACCTTC.